The 19 T cell receptor beta chains given below trace back to one sample, sequenced in a study of CXCR3-negative and CXCR3-positive naive CD8 T cells. 5' RACE that incorporated UMI labels was used to prepare the TRB cDNA libraries. Following a re-call of the 5' RACE reads, TCRdb has one entry per CDR3 protein and lacks DNA. The sample has about 82,000 distinct CDR3 sequences. The sample consisted of naive CXCR3- CD8+ T cells from blood. Sample subset: CD45RO-CCR7+CD27+CD95- naive CD8+ T cells lacking CXCR3 (TNR3-). These receptor sequences come from a human donor in good health. Some clones in this sample may be carry-over from other donors' samples.

Here the CDR3 reads CSVEDDSPNYGYTF. This chain links TRBV29-1 with TRBJ1-2; there is no DNA to check the TCRdb D call of TRBD1. The CDR3 has 14 amino acids. Germline V CDR1 and CDR2: SQVTM, ANQGSEA. Using reference TRBV29-1 and TRBJ1-2 for the parts outside the CDR3, the full variable domain is SAVISQKPSRDICQRGTSLTIQCQVDSQVTMMFWYRQQPGQSLTLIATANQGSEATYESGFVIDKFPISRPNLTFSTLTVSNMSPEDSSIYLCSVEDDSPNYGYTFGSGTRLTVV.

The V gene is TRBV14, the J gene TRBJ1-2; TCRdb calls TRBD1, which cannot be checked without DNA. CDR1 SGHDN and CDR2 FVKESK come from the germline V gene. The CDR3 is made up of 15 amino acids. The CDR3 loop is CASSNPDRDNDRYTF.

The rearrangement links TRBV29-1 to TRBJ2-3. The CDR3 extends over 12 amino acids. Germline CDR1 and CDR2: SQVTM and ANQGSEA. The CDR3 spells CSVEGLGDTQYF.

The J gene is TRBJ1-1, the V gene TRBV30. The CDR3 is made up of 13 amino acids. Germline CDR1 is GTSNPN and CDR2 is SVGIG (reference sequence). This CDR3 is CAWSVRENTEAFF.

The chain links TRBV20-1 to TRBJ2-1; TCRdb reports TRBD2, a call that lacks DNA to check it against. Per germline, CDR1 DFQATT and CDR2 SNEGSKA (reference sequence). This CDR3 contains 16 residues. The CDR3 reads CSARPITSGPYNEQFF.

This sequence joins TRBV7-2 and TRBJ2-2; TCRdb gives TRBD1 as the D gene, but with no DNA this cannot be confirmed. The CDR3 runs to 17 residues. From germline, CDR1 is SGHTA and CDR2 FQGNSA. The CDR3 is CASSRLPQRAVTGELFF.

The chain links TRBV11-3 to TRBJ2-7. Germline assignment: CDR1 SGHNT and CDR2 YENEEA. This CDR3 region has 13 residues. CDR3 residues: CASSLDLDNEQYF.

This chain connects TRBV29-1 to TRBJ2-7; the D gene TCRdb calls, TRBD1, cannot be checked with no DNA. This CDR3 comprises 11 residues. Germline CDR1 and CDR2: SQVTM and ANQGSEA. The CDR3 loop reads CSVRDNYEQYF.

The genes are TRBV4-1 and TRBJ2-7; lacking DNA, the TRBD1 call made by TCRdb goes unchecked. Germline CDR1 reads MGHRA; CDR2 reads YSYEKL. The CDR3 contains 13 residues. CDR3 sequence: CASSLGQIYEQYF.

The chain is built from TRBV4-3 and TRBJ2-1; TCRdb calls TRBD2, which cannot be checked without DNA. CDR1 and CDR2 (germline): LGHNA, YSLEER. This CDR3 comprises 15 residues. CDR3 residues: CASRTTSGGDNKQFF.

The V gene is TRBV29-1, the J gene TRBJ1-1; TCRdb names TRBD1, which stays unverified in the absence of DNA. The CDR3 totals 13 residues. The germline V gene has CDR1 SQVTM and CDR2 ANQGSEA. The CDR3 spells CSVGGAVNTEAFF.

The V and J genes are TRBV6-1 and TRBJ1-1; lacking DNA, the TRBD1 call made by TCRdb goes unchecked. The germline V gene encodes CDR1 MNHNS and CDR2 SASEGT. This CDR3 has 17 residues. This CDR3 is CASSEFGPGRGLVGAFF.

The chain recombines TRBV7-9 with TRBJ1-2; no DNA is available, so the TRBD1 call from TCRdb remains unchecked. The CDR3 covers 17 residues. The germline gives CDR1 SEHNR, CDR2 FQNEAQ (reference sequence). This CDR3 reads CASSSRTGPSALYGYTF.

The chain employs TRBV21-1 and TRBJ2-4; TCRdb's D call, TRBD2, is unchecked because there is no DNA. TRBV21-1 is an annotated pseudogene. The CDR3 has 20 amino acids. The CDR3 here is CASSKYPGLAGGRAKNIQYF.

The CDR3 loop is CASSYGGRETQYF. This chain uses TRBV6-5 with TRBJ2-5; TCRdb reports TRBD1, a call that lacks DNA to check it against. CDR3 size: 13 residues. CDR1 and CDR2 from the germline V gene are MNHEY and SVGAGI.

V is TRBV12-3 or TRBV12-4 and J is TRBJ2-7; TCRdb proposes TRBD2, but this gene call is untestable without DNA. This CDR3 is 18 amino acids long. The CDR3 region is CASSKLGLAGESPYEQYF.

The rearrangement uses TRBV9 and TRBJ1-2; the TCRdb D gene call, TRBD1, has no DNA to confirm it. CDR3 size: 15 residues. Germline V gives CDR1 SGDLS, CDR2 YYNGEE. The CDR3 is CASSVPRDGNYGYTF.

This chain uses TRBV6-4 with TRBJ2-1; the TCRdb call, TRBD2, lacks DNA for checking. The CDR3 runs to 14 residues. Germline V gene lookup returns CDR1 MRHNA and CDR2 SNTAGT. CDR3 loop: CASSEFPSSGEQFF.

CDR3 residues: CASSQPTTGDGYTF. V is TRBV4-3 and J is TRBJ1-2; lacking DNA, the TRBD1 call made by TCRdb goes unchecked. Per the germline V gene, CDR1 is LGHNA and CDR2 is YSLEER. The CDR3 has 14 amino acids.